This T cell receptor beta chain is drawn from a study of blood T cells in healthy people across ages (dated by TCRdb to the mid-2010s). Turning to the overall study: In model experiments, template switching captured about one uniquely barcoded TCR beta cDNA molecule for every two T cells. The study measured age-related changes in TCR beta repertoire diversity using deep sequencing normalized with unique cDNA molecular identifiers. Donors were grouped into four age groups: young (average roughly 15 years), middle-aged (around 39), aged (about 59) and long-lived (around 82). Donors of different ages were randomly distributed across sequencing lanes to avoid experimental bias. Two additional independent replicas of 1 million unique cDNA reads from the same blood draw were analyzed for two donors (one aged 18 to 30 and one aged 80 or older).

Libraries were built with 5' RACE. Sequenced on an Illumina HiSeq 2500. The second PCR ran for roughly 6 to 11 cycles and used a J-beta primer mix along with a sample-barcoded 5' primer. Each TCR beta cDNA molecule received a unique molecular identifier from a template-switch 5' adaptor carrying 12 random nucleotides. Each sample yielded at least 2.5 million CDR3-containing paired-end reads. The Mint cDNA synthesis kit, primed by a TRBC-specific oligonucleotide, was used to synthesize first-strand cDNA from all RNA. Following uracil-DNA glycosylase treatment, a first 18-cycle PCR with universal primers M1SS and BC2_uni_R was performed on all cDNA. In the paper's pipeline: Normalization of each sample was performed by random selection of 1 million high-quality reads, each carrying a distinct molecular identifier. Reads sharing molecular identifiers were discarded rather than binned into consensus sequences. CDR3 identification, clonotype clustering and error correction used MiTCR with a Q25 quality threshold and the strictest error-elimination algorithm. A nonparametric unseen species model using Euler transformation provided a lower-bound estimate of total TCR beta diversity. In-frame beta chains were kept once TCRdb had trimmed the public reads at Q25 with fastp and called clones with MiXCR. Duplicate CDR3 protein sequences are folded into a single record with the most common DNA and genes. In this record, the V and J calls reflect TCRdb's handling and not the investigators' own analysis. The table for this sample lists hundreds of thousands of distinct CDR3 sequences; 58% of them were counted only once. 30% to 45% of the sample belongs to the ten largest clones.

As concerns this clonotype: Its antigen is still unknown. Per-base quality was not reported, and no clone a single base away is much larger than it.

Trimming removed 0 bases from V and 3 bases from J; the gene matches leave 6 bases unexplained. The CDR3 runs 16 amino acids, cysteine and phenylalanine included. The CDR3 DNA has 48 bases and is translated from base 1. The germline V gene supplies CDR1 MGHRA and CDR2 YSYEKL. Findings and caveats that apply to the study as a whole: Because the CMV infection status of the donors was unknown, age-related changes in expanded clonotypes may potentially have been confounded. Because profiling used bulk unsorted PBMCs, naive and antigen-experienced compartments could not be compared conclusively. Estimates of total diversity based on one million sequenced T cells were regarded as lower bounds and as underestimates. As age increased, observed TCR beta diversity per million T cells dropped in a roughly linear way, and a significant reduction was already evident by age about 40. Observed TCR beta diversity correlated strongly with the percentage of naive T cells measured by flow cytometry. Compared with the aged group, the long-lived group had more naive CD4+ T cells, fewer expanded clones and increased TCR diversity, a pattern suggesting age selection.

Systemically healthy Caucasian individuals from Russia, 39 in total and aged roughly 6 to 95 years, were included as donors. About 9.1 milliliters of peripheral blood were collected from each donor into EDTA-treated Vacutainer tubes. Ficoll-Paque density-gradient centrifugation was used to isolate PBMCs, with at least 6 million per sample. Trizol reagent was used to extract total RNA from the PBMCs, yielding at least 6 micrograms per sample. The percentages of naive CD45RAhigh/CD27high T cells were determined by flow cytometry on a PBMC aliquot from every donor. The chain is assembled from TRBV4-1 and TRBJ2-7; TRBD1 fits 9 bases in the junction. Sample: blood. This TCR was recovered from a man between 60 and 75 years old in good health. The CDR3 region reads CASSQELGTGIYEQYF. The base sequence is TGCGCCAGCAGCCAAGAACTTGGGACAGGGATCTACGAGCAGTACTTC.